One sample yielded the 27 T cell receptor beta chains listed below, sequenced in a study of PD-1 blockade in classical Hodgkin lymphoma (dated by TCRdb to 2018 to 2020). The time point label for this specimen denotes: cycle 1 day 1 (C1D1), immediately before nivolumab initiation. Every trial patient had relapsed following autologous stem cell transplantation, and prior brentuximab vedotin exposure was what differed among cohorts A, B and C. Libraries were made using the immunoSEQ multiplex PCR assay. The source is immuneACCESS, and TCRdb retained only in-frame sequences with V and J called. Part of the clones is not carried over; for the studies checked, unresolved V genes explain less than half of this, and the remainder is unexplained. The sample table lists tens of thousands of clones, about three quarters of them with a count of one. The top ten hold around an eighth of the sample. Source: peripheral blood mononuclear cells (PBMCs), taken at baseline. The origin of the receptors is a human donor with classical Hodgkin lymphoma.

The chain has TRBV7-6 and TRBJ2-1; TRBD2 aligns across 10 bases. The CDR3 is made up of 18 amino acids. V shed 5 bases, J shed 0 bases, and the junction held 10 bases outside the gene matches. Germline CDR1 is SGHVS and CDR2 is FNYEAQ. CDR3 residues: CASSPPGTSESSYNEQFF. DNA for the CDR3: TGTGCCAGCAGCCCTCCCGGGACTAGCGAGAGCTCCTACAATGAGCAGTTCTTC. Filled out from reference TRBV7-6 and TRBJ2-1, the complete variable domain reads GAGVSQSPRYKVTKRGQDVALRCDPISGHVSLYWYRQALGQGPEFLTYFNYEAQQDKSGLPNDRFSAERPEGSISTLTIQRTEQRDSAMYRCASSPPGTSESSYNEQFFGPGTRLTVL.

This clone was counted once. The chain employs TRBV29-1 and TRBJ2-1; 7 positions agree with TRBD2. Germline V gene sequence: CDR1 SQVTM, CDR2 ANQGSEA. This CDR3 spans 12 amino acids. Trimming cost V 4 bases and J 8 bases; bases outside gene matches: 5. The CDR3, as DNA: TGCAGCGTTGTAGTGGGGGGGGATGAGCAGTTCTTC. This codes for CSVVVGGDEQFF.

This clone has only one observation. The chain has TRBV10-3 and TRBJ2-7; TRBD2 matches at 12 bases. Trimming took 7 bases from V and 6 from J; bases not matched to a gene: 28. Germline loops: CDR1 ENHRY, CDR2 SYGVKD. The length of the CDR3 is 21 residues. Here the CDR3 reads CAITPVVLWLAGGGTQCEQYF. DNA of the CDR3: TGTGCCATCACTCCTGTCGTACTTTGGCTAGCGGGGGGGGGCACCCAGTGCGAGCAGTACTTC.

There are a few counts of this clone. The chain carries TRBV19 and TRBJ2-7; D might be TRBD2 (6 bases). The V and J ends lost 5 bases and 5 bases respectively, with 19 bases between them. Germline V CDR1 and CDR2: LNHDA, SQIVND (reference sequence). The CDR3 runs to 15 residues. CDR3 nucleotides: TGTGCCAGTAGTGCCGGGACTGCCCCGGGCGACGAGCAGTACTTC. Translated: CASSAGTAPGDEQYF.

This clone has only one observation. The chain employs TRBV21-1 and TRBJ2-5. TRBV21-1 has pseudogene status. The CDR3 sequence is 15 residues long. The CDR3 DNA follows: TGTGCCAGCAGCAGCCACCGGGACCACTCCTCTGAGCAGTACTTC. The encoded protein is CASSSHRDHSSEQYF.

On this clone: Within the sample, other DNA sequences also encode this same CDR3. This chain links TRBV6-5 with TRBJ2-5; a weak D match, TRBD1 (5 bases). Deletions cut 4 bases from V and 2 bases from J, with 8 bases between. The CDR3 loop spans 13 amino acids. CDR1 is MNHEY, CDR2 SVGAGI, per germline. The DNA of the CDR3 is TGTGCCAGCAGTTTACGACAGCAAGAGACCCAGTACTTC. Its protein product is CASSLRQQETQYF.

This CDR3 reads CASRSGTFSYEQYF. Here the CDR3 DNA reads TGTGCCAGCAGATCCGGGACTTTCTCCTACGAGCAGTACTTC. This sequence joins TRBV2 and TRBJ2-5; D perhaps matches TRBD2 (6 bases). Near its end, the DNA agrees better with TRBJ2-7, so the J call may be wrong. In germline, CDR1 is SNHLY, CDR2 FYNNEI. The CDR3 is 14 amino acids.

The chain links TRBV9 to TRBJ2-4, with 9 bases fitting TRBD2. Germline lookup yields CDR1 SGDLS and CDR2 YYNGEE. The CDR3 length is 16 residues. V lost 0 bases to trimming and J lost 8 bases; unmatched junction nucleotides: 9. The CDR3 nucleotides read TGTGCCAGCAGCGTAGCCTGGGGACTAGCAGAAGACATTCAGTACTTC. Its translation is CASSVAWGLAEDIQYF.

The sample holds one count of this clone. V and J are TRBV4-2 and TRBJ1-2; TRBD1 might be the D (5 bases). Germline-derived CDR1 and CDR2 are LGHNA and YNFKEQ. This CDR3 has 15 amino acids. V shed 1 base and J shed 3 bases, with 12 bases lying between them. In DNA, the CDR3 is TGTGCCAGCAGCCAAGGCACGGGGCAGGACTATGGCTACACCTTC. Its protein is CASSQGTGQDYGYTF.

The chain links TRBV29-1 to TRBJ2-1; 10 bases fit TRBD1. The J segment lost 12 bases and the V segment lost 6 bases, leaving 14 bases of the junction unmatched. The CDR3 has 14 amino acids. Per germline, CDR1 SQVTM and CDR2 ANQGSEA. The CDR3 spells CSVPWDRGRGGQFF. CDR3 nucleotides: TGCAGCGTCCCCTGGGACAGGGGAAGGGGGGGGCAGTTCTTC.

This chain joins TRBV2 and TRBJ1-5, with 9 bases lining up with TRBD1. Germline V gene lookup returns CDR1 SNHLY and CDR2 FYNNEI. V lost 8 bases to trimming and J lost 4 bases; unmatched junction nucleotides: 6. This CDR3 contains 14 residues. The CDR3 DNA is TGTGCCAGCGGCAGACAGGGGGGGAATCAGCCCCAGCATTTT. Its translation: CASGRQGGNQPQHF.

This clone was detected only a few times. This chain uses TRBV7-2 with TRBJ1-5; 7 positions agree with TRBD1. V was clipped by 1 base and J by 6 bases; unmatched bases: 6. Germline CDR1 reads SGHTA; CDR2 reads FQGNSA. The CDR3 totals 15 residues. CDR3: CASSLDRGTGQPQHF. The DNA for the CDR3 is TGTGCCAGCAGCTTAGACAGGGGAACGGGTCAGCCCCAGCATTTT.

The chain combines TRBV5-1 with TRBJ2-7; D is ambiguous. Trimming stripped 5 bases from V and 5 bases from J, with 8 bases between. This CDR3 contains 11 residues. Germline loops: CDR1 SGHRS, CDR2 YFSETQ. CDR3 loop: CASRLDHEQYF. The CDR3 DNA is TGCGCCAGCAGACTTGACCACGAGCAGTACTTC.

V is TRBV9 and J is TRBJ2-7; a possible D gene is TRBD1 (5 bases). In germline, CDR1 is SGDLS, CDR2 YYNGEE. The V and J ends lost 3 bases and 0 bases respectively, with 13 bases between them. The CDR3 totals 15 residues. CDR3 sequence reads: CASSASPGFSYEQYF. The CDR3, as DNA: TGTGCCAGCAGCGCCTCTCCAGGGTTCTCCTACGAGCAGTACTTC.

The chain joins TRBV7-2 to TRBJ2-7; TRBD1 agrees at 11 bases. CDR1 is SGHTA and CDR2 is FQGNSA in the germline V gene. V was pared by 3 bases and J by 5 bases, with 3 bases of the junction left unmatched. The CDR3 runs to 14 residues. CDR3 bases: TGTGCCAGCAGCTTCCGGACAGGGGGCAACGAGCAGTACTTC. Amino acid sequence: CASSFRTGGNEQYF.

The genes are TRBV5-4 and TRBJ2-1; the D is unclear. This CDR3 spans 16 amino acids. CDR1 is SGHNT, CDR2 YYREEE, per germline (reference sequence). Trimming removed 0 bases at V and 3 bases at J, with 13 bases between. The CDR3 loop reads CASSLDTENIYNEQFF. CDR3 sequence (DNA): TGTGCCAGCAGCTTGGACACAGAAAACATCTACAATGAGCAGTTCTTC. Full variable domain (rest looked up from reference TRBV5-4 and TRBJ2-1): ETGVTQSPTHLIKTRGQQVTLRCSSQSGHNTVSWYQQALGQGPQFIFQYYREEENGRGNFPPRFSGLQFPNYSSELNVNALELDDSALYLCASSLDTENIYNEQFFGPGTRLTVL.

This sequence joins TRBV5-5 and TRBJ1-1; 10 nucleotides agree with TRBD1. This CDR3 spans 12 amino acids. Germline values: CDR1 SGHKS, CDR2 YYEKEE (reference sequence). Germline trimming cut 3 bases from V and 11 bases from J; bases unmatched to any gene: 4. The CDR3 region has the DNA TGTGCCAGCAGCTCTGGGACAGGGGACGCTTTCTTT. It yields the protein CASSSGTGDAFF.

In its sample, this clone was seen once. V usage is TRBV7-9 and J usage is TRBJ2-7; D uncertain. The CDR3 is 12 amino acids. CDR1 and CDR2 from the germline V gene are SEHNR and FQNEAQ (reference sequence). Trimming took 6 bases from V and 3 from J, leaving 9 bases between them. The CDR3 nucleotides read TGTGCCAGCAGTCGATATTACTACGAGCAGTACTTC. Protein product: CASSRYYYEQYF.

The J gene is TRBJ1-4, the V gene TRBV19; maybe TRBD1 (6 bases). V shed 3 bases and J shed 7 bases, with 21 bases lying between them. The germline V gene has CDR1 LNHDA and CDR2 SQIVND (reference sequence). The CDR3 is made up of 17 amino acids. CDR3 sequence (DNA): TGTGCCAGTAGTATGAGGGGGATGGATTTGTCGGGTGAAAAACTGTTTTTT. It translates to CASSMRGMDLSGEKLFF.

This sequence joins TRBV7-9 and TRBJ2-5, with D perhaps TRBD1 or TRBD2 (5 bases each). The closer fit of TRBJ2-7 to the DNA end suggests the J call may be wrong. The CDR3 loop spans 13 amino acids. CDR1 SEHNR and CDR2 FQNEAQ come from the germline V gene (reference sequence). CDR3 sequence (DNA): TGTGCCAGCAGCCCAGGGAGATCCTACGAGCAGTACTTC. Amino acids: CASSPGRSYEQYF.

The V and J genes are TRBV6-6 and TRBJ1-6, with TRBD1 identical over 7 bases. V dropped 6 bases and J dropped 12; count of bases not matched to a gene: 8. The CDR3 has 13 residues. Germline CDR1 and CDR2: MNHNY and SVGAGI (reference sequence). CDR3 nucleotide sequence: TGTGCCAGCAGACTCGGGACAGAGAGACCCCTCCACTTT. Translation gives CASRLGTERPLHF.

The chain employs TRBV4-3 and TRBJ2-7; D tentatively reads TRBD1 or TRBD2 (5 bases each). V dropped 0 bases and J dropped 6 bases, with 15 bases sitting between them. The CDR3 extends over 15 amino acids. The V gene's germline CDR1 is LGHNA and CDR2 YSLEER. DNA for the CDR3: TGCGCCAGCAGCCAAGATCGAGGCACTGGGGGCGAGCAGTACTTC. Translating it yields CASSQDRGTGGEQYF.

V usage is TRBV5-6 and J usage is TRBJ2-3; 10 bases map to TRBD1. This CDR3 is 14 amino acids long. Germline CDR1 is SGHDT and CDR2 is YYEEEE. The J segment lost 3 bases and the V segment lost 3 bases, leaving 1 base of the junction unmatched. The CDR3 loop is CASSWDRGTDTQYF. CDR3 nucleotides: TGTGCCAGCAGCTGGGACAGGGGTACAGATACGCAGTATTTT.

The CDR3: CASSEGGGTEAFF. Here the CDR3 DNA reads TGTGCCAGCAGCGAGGGGGGAGGCACTGAAGCTTTCTTT. The genes are TRBV9 and TRBJ1-1; tentative D call: TRBD1 (6 bases). CDR3 size: 13 residues. V lost 3 bases, J lost 4 bases, and 10 bases lay in between. Germline assignment: CDR1 SGDLS and CDR2 YYNGEE.

The chain links TRBV2 to TRBJ1-6; D is perhaps TRBD1 (5 bases). Trimming took 6 bases from V and 10 from J, leaving 13 bases between them. This CDR3 has 13 amino acids. CDR1 and CDR2 from the germline V gene are SNHLY and FYNNEI. For the CDR3, the DNA is TGTGCCAGCAGCCCGGGGGAATACTCACCCCTCCACTTT. It is translated as CASSPGEYSPLHF. The whole variable domain, remainder taken from reference TRBV2 and TRBJ1-6, is EPEVTQTPSHQVTQMGQEVILRCVPISNHLYFYWYRQILGQKVEFLVSFYNNEISEKSEIFDDQFSVERPDGSNFTLKIRSTKLEDSAMYFCASSPGEYSPLHFGNGTRLTVT.

The sample holds a few counts of this clone. The rearrangement uses TRBV4-2 and TRBJ2-7; 9 bases agree with TRBD1. Trimming cost V 4 bases and J 1 base; bases outside gene matches: 5. Germline V gene lookup returns CDR1 LGHNA and CDR2 YNFKEQ. The CDR3 length is 15 residues. The chain's CDR3 is CASSPIGTGSYEQYF. The DNA of the CDR3 is TGTGCCAGCAGCCCGATAGGGACAGGGTCCTACGAGCAGTACTTC.

The V call is TRBV25-1, the J call TRBJ2-1; 13 bases map to TRBD2. The CDR3 consists of 16 residues. The J segment lost 9 bases and the V segment lost 0 bases, leaving 5 bases of the junction unmatched. Germline assignment: CDR1 MGHDK and CDR2 SYGVNS. This CDR3 is CASSEYGTSGEGEQFF. The CDR3 nucleotides are TGTGCCAGCAGTGAATATGGGACTAGCGGGGAGGGTGAGCAGTTCTTC. Filled out from reference TRBV25-1 and TRBJ2-1, the complete variable domain reads EADIYQTPRYLVIGTGKKITLECSQTMGHDKMYWYQQDPGMELHLIHYSYGVNSTEKGDLSSESTVSRIRTEHFPLTLESARPSHTSQYLCASSEYGTSGEGEQFFGPGTRLTVL.